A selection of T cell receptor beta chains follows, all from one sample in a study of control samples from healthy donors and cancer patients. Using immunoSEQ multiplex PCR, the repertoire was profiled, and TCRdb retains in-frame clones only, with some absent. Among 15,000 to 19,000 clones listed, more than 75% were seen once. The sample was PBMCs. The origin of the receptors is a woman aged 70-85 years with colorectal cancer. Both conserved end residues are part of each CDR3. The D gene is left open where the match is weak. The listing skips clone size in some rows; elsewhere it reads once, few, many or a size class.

CASRQTSGSYNEQFF TGTGCCAGCAGGCAAACTAGCGGGAGCTACAATGAGCAGTTCTTC TRBJ2-1 . TRBV14 TRBD2
CASSLDLINQPQHF TGTGCCAGCAGCTTGGACCTTATCAATCAGCCCCAGCATTTT TRBJ1-5 . TRBV5-5 .
CASRFSGGVSYEQYF TGTGCCAGCAGATTCAGCGGGGGGGTTTCGTACGAGCAGTACTTC TRBJ2-7 . TRBV5-6 TRBD2
CASSGWDSRETQYF TGTGCCAGCAGTGGGTGGGATTCCAGGGAGACCCAGTACTTC TRBJ2-5 . TRBV25-1 .
CASSQDPPGSSSYNSPLHF TGCGCCAGCAGCCAAGATCCTCCGGGATCGAGCTCCTATAATTCACCCCTCCACTTT TRBJ1-6 . TRBV4-3 .
CASSWGTGELFF TGTGCCAGCAGCTGGGGGACCGGGGAGCTGTTTTTT TRBJ2-2 . TRBV11-2 .
CAISKSVVGENYGYTF TGTGCCATCAGTAAGTCAGTTGTAGGGGAAAACTATGGCTACACCTTC TRBJ1-2 few TRBV10-3 .
CSVEGVQGVPLAF TGCAGCGTTGAAGGGGTACAGGGGGTCCCGTTAGCTTTT TRBJ1-4 . TRBV29-1 TRBD1
CASSEGGNQPQHF TGTGCCAGCAGTGAGGGCGGCAATCAGCCCCAGCATTTT TRBJ1-5 . TRBV6-6 .
CASSTTADTQYF TGTGCCAGCAGCACCACGGCGGATACGCAGTATTTT TRBJ2-3 . TRBV7-2 .